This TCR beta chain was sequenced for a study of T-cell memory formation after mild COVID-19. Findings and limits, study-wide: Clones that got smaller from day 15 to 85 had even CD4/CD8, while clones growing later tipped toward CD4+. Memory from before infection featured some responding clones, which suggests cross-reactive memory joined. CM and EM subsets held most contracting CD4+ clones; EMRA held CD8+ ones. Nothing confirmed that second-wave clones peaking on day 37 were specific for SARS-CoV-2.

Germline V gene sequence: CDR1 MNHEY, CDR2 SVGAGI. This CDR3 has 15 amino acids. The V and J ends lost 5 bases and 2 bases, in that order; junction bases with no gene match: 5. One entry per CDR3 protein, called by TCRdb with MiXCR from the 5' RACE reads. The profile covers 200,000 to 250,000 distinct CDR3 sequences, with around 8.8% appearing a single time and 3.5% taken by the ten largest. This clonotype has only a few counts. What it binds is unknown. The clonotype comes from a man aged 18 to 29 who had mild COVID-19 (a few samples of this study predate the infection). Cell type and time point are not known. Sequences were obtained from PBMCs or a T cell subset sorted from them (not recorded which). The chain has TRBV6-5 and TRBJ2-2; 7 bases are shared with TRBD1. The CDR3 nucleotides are TGTGCCAGCAGTCTTGGACAGGACAACACCGGGGAGCTGTTTTTT. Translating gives CASSLGQDNTGELFF.